This T cell receptor beta chain was identified during a study of T cell responses to AZD1222 COVID-19 vaccine (dated by TCRdb to the early 2020s). Looking at the study overall: AZD1222 recipients given second doses at about 4 weeks or at about 12 weeks were pooled, since spike-specific TCR depth and breadth were not found to differ between the two schedules. TCR sequencing covered about 230 trial participants: 207 given two doses of AZD1222 and 26 given two doses of MenACWY control vaccine. Enrollment into the trials was organized by age into subgroups of 18-55, 56-69 and 70-plus years, and those subgroups contained roughly 150, 30 and 60 TCR-sequenced participants, respectively.

Overall study results and their limits: Reportedly, close to half of the unique spike-specific TCRs recognized epitopes lying outside the regions that are mutated in the B.1.351 and B.1.1.7 variants. In the small 56-69-year group, the increase in depth fell short of significance, most likely because of low power. CD4 TCRs associated with the vaccine covered the entire spike protein, and the dominant responses were in regions 160-218 and 743-854. Spike-specific TCR breadth and depth rose significantly after two AZD1222 doses compared with day 0 and with MenACWY recipients. Only five to seven AZD1222 recipients were SARS-CoV-2 seropositive at baseline, limiting conclusions about previously exposed vaccinees. Participants were mostly white British and included more females than males, and it was suggested by the authors that clonal diversity may have been underestimated. Because no day 14 peak-response samples were available, the repertoires could be characterized only after the peak T cell response.

On this clone itself: Its antigen is still unknown. Qualities for individual bases were not recorded, and no much larger clone is one base off.

The CDR3 regions of human TCRbeta chains were analyzed by immunosequencing. The source study handled its data this way. Repertoire TCRs were matched against a reference library of SARS-CoV-2-specific TCRs generated with the MIRA antigen-specificity platform. Breadth was defined as the fraction of unique TCRs that were SARS-CoV-2-associated, and depth was defined as the fraction of total T cells that were SARS-CoV-2-associated. Each spike-specific TCR was assigned to its reactive spike region and to a CD4 or CD8 class using the MIRA data. Log10-transformed breadth and depth values were compared by one-way ANOVA with Sidak's multiple comparisons tests. TCRdb obtained this table from immuneACCESS and retained in-frame rearrangements with V and J assigned. These tables miss some clones; where compared with another copy, unresolved V genes account for less than half of the shortfall, and the remainder is unexplained. Clonal size and the V and J genes are those of that table, whereas D and trimming came from the DNA. In this sample the table shows around 160,000 clones, about 95% of which occur a single time. Approximately 0.58% of the sample is held by the ten biggest clonotypes.

The time point label, read with the paper, signifies: baseline before first vaccination. The vaccinee samples were drawn from two UK trials, COV001 and COV002, one of which was a single-blind randomized controlled phase 2/3 trial testing AZD1222 (ChAdOx1 nCoV-19) in healthy adults. Trial participant PBMC samples were collected at day 0 and day 28 after the second dose for TCRbeta chain sequencing. Sequencing was performed on peripheral blood, taken on day 0 of AZD1222 vaccination. This clonotype was sampled from an adult in good health.

The DNA sequence is as follows: TGCGCCAGCAGCTCGACTAGCTCCCCTTCCTACAATGAGCAGTTCTTC. This codes for CASSSTSSPSYNEQFF. The chain is encoded by TRBV5-1 joined to TRBJ2-1; 7 nucleotides in the junction match TRBD2. For this chain, trimming is 3 bases at the V end and 1 base at the J end, and the number of junction bases without a gene match is 7. From the cysteine up to the phenylalanine, the CDR3 has a length of 16 residues. The read is trimmed to its CDR3 DNA, 48 bases read in frame from base 1. From the germline V gene, CDR1 is SGHRS and CDR2 is YFSETQ.